This TCR beta chain was sequenced in a study of blood T cell repertoires in COVID-19. The overall study: Both acute and convalescent COVID-19 samples were obtained from the United States, Italy and Spain. In each case, the material was cDNA or gDNA derived from T cells, B-cell-depleted T cells, or PBMCs.

Authors' methods: Estimated nucleated cell counts came from reference gene primer amplification. Using immunoSEQ multiplex PCR, the repertoire was profiled, and TCRdb retains in-frame clones only, with some absent. V, J and clone size are those of that table, while D and trimming were read from the DNA. Of about 280,000 clones in the sample, approximately 83% were seen once. V trimming: 4 bases; J trimming: 7 bases; junction bases outside the gene matches: 12. The CDR3 contains 15 residues. The germline V gene has CDR1 LGHDT and CDR2 YNNKEL (reference sequence). Sequences were obtained from peripheral blood. V gene TRBV3-1 (or the pseudogene TRBV3-2) combines with J gene TRBJ1-2, with 7 bases identical to TRBD1. This receptor was identified in an older woman with acute or convalescent COVID-19. This CDR3 is CASSRQMKGASGYTF. CDR3 bases: TGTGCCAGCAGCCGACAGATGAAGGGGGCGAGTGGCTACACCTTC.